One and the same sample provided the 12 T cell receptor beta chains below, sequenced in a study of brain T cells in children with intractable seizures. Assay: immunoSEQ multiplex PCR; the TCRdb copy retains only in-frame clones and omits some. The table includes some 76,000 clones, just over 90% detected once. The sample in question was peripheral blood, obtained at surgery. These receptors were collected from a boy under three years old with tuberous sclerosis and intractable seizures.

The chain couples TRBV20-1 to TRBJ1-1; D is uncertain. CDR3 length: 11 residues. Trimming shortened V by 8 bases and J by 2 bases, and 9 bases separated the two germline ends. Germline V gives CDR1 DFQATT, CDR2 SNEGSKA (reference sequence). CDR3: CSHGRNTEAFF. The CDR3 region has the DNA TGCAGTCACGGGCGAAACACTGAAGCTTTCTTT.

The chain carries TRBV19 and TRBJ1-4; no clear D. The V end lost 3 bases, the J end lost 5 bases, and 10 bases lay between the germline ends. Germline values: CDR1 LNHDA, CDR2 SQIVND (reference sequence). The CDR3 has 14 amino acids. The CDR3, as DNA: TGTGCCAGTAGTATCGAAACACCGAATGAAAAACTGTTTTTT. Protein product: CASSIETPNEKLFF.

CDR3 loop: CSASRQGRRDTGELFF. The CDR3 region has the DNA TGCAGTGCTAGTCGTCAGGGAAGGAGGGACACCGGGGAGCTGTTTTTT. The rearrangement uses TRBV20-1 and TRBJ2-2, with a weak D call TRBD2 (6 bases). The CDR3 loop spans 16 amino acids. Germline V lookup: CDR1 DFQATT, CDR2 SNEGSKA (reference sequence). V lost 3 bases to trimming and J lost 3 bases, with 17 bases between them.

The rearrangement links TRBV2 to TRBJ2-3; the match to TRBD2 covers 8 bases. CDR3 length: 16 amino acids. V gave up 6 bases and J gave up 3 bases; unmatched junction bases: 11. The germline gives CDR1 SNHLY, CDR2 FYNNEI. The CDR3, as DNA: TGTGCCAGCAGCTTTCAAGCGGGAGATTGGACAGATACGCAGTATTTT. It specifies CASSFQAGDWTDTQYF. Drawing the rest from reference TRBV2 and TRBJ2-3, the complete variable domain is EPEVTQTPSHQVTQMGQEVILRCVPISNHLYFYWYRQILGQKVEFLVSFYNNEISEKSEIFDDQFSVERPDGSNFTLKIRSTKLEDSAMYFCASSFQAGDWTDTQYFGPGTRLTVL.

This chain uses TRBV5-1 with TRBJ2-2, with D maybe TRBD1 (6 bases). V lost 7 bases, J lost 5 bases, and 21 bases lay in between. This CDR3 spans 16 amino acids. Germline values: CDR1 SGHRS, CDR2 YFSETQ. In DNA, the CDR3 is TGCGCCAGCTCGACTAACCGGGACATCGAGACCGGGGAGCTGTTTTTT. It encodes CASSTNRDIETGELFF.

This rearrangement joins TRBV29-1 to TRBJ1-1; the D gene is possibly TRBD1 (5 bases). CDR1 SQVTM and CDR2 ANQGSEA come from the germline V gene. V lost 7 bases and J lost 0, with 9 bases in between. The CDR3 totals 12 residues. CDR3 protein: CSGGNMNTEAFF. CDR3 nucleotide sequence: TGCAGCGGGGGCAACATGAACACTGAAGCTTTCTTT. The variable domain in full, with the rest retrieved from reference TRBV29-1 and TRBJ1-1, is SAVISQKPSRDICQRGTSLTIQCQVDSQVTMMFWYRQQPGQSLTLIATANQGSEATYESGFVIDKFPISRPNLTFSTLTVSNMSPEDSSIYLCSGGNMNTEAFFGQGTRLTVV.

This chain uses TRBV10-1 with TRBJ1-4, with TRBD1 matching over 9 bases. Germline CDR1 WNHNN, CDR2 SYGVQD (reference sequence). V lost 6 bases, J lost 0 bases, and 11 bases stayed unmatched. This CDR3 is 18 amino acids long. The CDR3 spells CASRDRGTGVATNEKLFF. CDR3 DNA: TGCGCCAGCAGGGACAGGGGCACAGGGGTCGCAACTAATGAAAAACTGTTTTTT.

The CDR3 loop reads CASSYGQSYGYTF. CDR3 DNA sequence: TGTGCCAGCAGTTACGGACAGTCCTATGGCTACACCTTC. The chain couples TRBV6-5 to TRBJ1-2, with a possible D match to TRBD1 (6 bases). V shed 2 bases and J shed 4 bases, with 8 bases lying between them. Germline V gene sequence: CDR1 MNHEY, CDR2 SVGAGI. The CDR3 sequence is 13 residues long.

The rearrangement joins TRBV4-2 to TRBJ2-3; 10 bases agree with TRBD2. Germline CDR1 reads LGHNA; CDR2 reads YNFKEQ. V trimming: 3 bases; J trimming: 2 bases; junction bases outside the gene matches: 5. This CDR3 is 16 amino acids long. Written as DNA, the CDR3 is TGTGCCAGCAGCCAGTTAACTAGCGGGGCCACAGATACGCAGTATTTT. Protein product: CASSQLTSGATDTQYF.

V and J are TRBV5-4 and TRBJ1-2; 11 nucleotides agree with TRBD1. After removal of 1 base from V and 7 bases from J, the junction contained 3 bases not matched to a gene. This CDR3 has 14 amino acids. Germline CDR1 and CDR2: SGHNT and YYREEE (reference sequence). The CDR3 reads CASSLWGQGVGYTF. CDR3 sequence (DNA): TGTGCCAGCAGCTTGTGGGGACAGGGGGTTGGCTACACCTTC.

In DNA form, the CDR3 reads TGTGCCAGCAGTAAGACCGGACTAGCGGGGAGCTCCTACAATGAGCAGTTCTTC. It encodes CASSKTGLAGSSYNEQFF. The J gene is TRBJ2-1, the V gene TRBV7-3; TRBD2 aligns across 12 bases. The junction had 9 bases not matched to a gene; V was cut back by 6 bases and J by 0 bases. Germline V lookup: CDR1 SGHTA, CDR2 FQGTGA. The CDR3 runs to 18 residues. The variable domain in full, with the rest retrieved from reference TRBV7-3 and TRBJ2-1, is GAGVSQTPSNKVTEKGKYVELRCDPISGHTALYWYRQSLGQGPEFLIYFQGTGAADDSGLPNDRFFAVRPEGSVSTLKIQRTERGDSAVYLCASSKTGLAGSSYNEQFFGPGTRLTVL.

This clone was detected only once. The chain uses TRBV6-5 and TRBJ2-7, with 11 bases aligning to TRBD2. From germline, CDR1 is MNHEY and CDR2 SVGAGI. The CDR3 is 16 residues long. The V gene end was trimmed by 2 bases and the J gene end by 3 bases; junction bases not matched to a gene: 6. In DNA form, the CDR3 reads TGTGCCAGCAGTTACGATAGCGGGGGGGGAATCTACGAGCAGTACTTC. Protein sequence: CASSYDSGGGIYEQYF.